A selection of T cell receptor beta chains follows, all from one sample in a study of OX40 agonist ivuxolimab in advanced cancers. Measured with immunoSEQ multiplex PCR; TCRdb has only the in-frame clones, and not every one. The table includes around 78,000 clones, 75% to 90% detected once. The specimen comprised CD4+ or CD8+ T cells sorted from blood, sampled in a trial of the OX40 agonist ivuxolimab. These receptors were taken from an adult with an advanced solid tumor such as melanoma, head and neck, liver or kidney cancer. Each CDR3 is given with its conserved first and last residue. The order of the fields is J gene, V gene, CDR3 protein.

TRBJ1-1 TRBV28 CASSLPGQGKNTEAFF
TRBJ1-3 TRBV6-5 CASSDSGNTIYF
TRBJ2-5 TRBV18 CASSTAVQETQYF
TRBJ2-7 TRBV18 CASSPPGSGVRSYEQYF
TRBJ2-7 TRBV5-1 CASSLETGDGEQYF
TRBJ2-1 TRBV6-6 CASSRGKYNEQFF
TRBJ2-2 TRBV7-6 CASSLGVSGRAGELFF
TRBJ2-1 TRBV5-1 CASSSDPSYNEQFF
TRBJ1-1 TRBV28 CASSPAQGRITEAFF
TRBJ2-3 TRBV5-1 CASSLGGGSWDTQYF
TRBJ1-2 TRBV7-9 CASSLSGAAYGYTF
TRBJ2-1 TRBV6-1 CAIRTSGNNEQFF
TRBJ1-3 TRBV23-1 CASSQGDRGRGNTIYF
TRBJ1-3 TRBV11-2 CASSLGRWQGAGGNTIYF
TRBJ2-5 TRBV21-1 CASRGDRAETQYF
TRBJ1-4 TRBV5-1 CASRTAPTNEKLFF
TRBJ2-7 TRBV10-1 CASGGSSYEQYF
TRBJ2-5 TRBV7-2 CASRPRGGAVETQYF
TRBJ2-7 TRBV30 CAWSRGGTATYEQYF
TRBJ2-3 TRBV5-1 CASSLGLAGRGTDTQYF
TRBJ1-6 TRBV10-1 CASSERLSSYNSPLHF
TRBJ2-7 TRBV29-1 CSAAEGQTYEQYF
TRBJ2-1 TRBV5-1 CASSLATTGGNEQFF
TRBJ1-4 TRBV6-1 CASTRRGGDNEKLFF
TRBJ1-2 TRBV11-2 CASSRAGYGYTF
TRBJ2-1 TRBV5-3 CARSEEVTSPYNEQFF
TRBJ1-2 TRBV7-9 CASSLGADYTF
TRBJ1-5 TRBV6-6 CASRGQGAQPQHF
TRBJ2-7 TRBV2 CASSVQYEQYF
TRBJ1-2 TRBV11-1 CASSRPGTHYGYTF
TRBJ2-7 TRBV29-1 CSGMDGWSSYEQYF
TRBJ2-1 TRBV9 CASSPEGVGLAGELNEQFF
TRBJ2-7 TRBV7-9 CASSPVTYEQYF
TRBJ1-2 TRBV30 CAWTTGNYGYTF
TRBJ2-3 TRBV2 CASSGQGNAADTQYF
TRBJ2-5 TRBV27 CASSRDRALGETQYF
TRBJ1-2 TRBV4-1 CASSQDPYLTWGYTF
TRBJ1-4 TRBV4-2 CASSQEKGNEKLFF
TRBJ2-7 TRBV5-5 CASSPRGDRYYEQYF
TRBJ2-6 TRBV2 CASRPPPGAGGAGANVLTF
TRBJ1-2 TRBV28 CASSLGARGGWGYTF
TRBJ1-3 TRBV11-2 CASSPGQGGNTIYF
TRBJ1-3 TRBV5-5 CASSSYPNTIYF
TRBJ2-1 TRBV6-1 CASKELGPDEQFF
TRBJ1-1 TRBV18 CASSPPAQGSTEAFF
TRBJ1-4 TRBV6-5 CASSRIPRGEKLFF
TRBJ2-2 TRBV11-2 CASSSGPPGQGGTGELFF
TRBJ1-1 TRBV18 CASSPKVDAGNTEAFF
TRBJ2-2 TRBV12-5 CASGGLAGTGELFF
TRBJ1-2 TRBV5-4 CASSFDGGNYGYTF
TRBJ2-2 TRBV19 CASGYGELFF